The 2 T cell receptor beta chains below all came from one sample that was sequenced in a study of blood T cells in healthy people across ages. For the second PCR, which ran for about 7 to 11 cycles, a sample-barcoded 5' primer and a J-beta primer mix were used. MiXCR, applied by TCRdb to the 5' RACE reads, yields one record per CDR3 protein. Here the sample spans 630,000 or so distinct CDR3 sequences, around 32% being singletons. The sample taken for sequencing was blood. The receptors were gathered from a woman of 80 years or more in good health.

This clonotype has a count of ten or more. The rearrangement links TRBV5-1 to TRBJ2-5; 8 bases map to TRBD1. CDR1 is SGHRS and CDR2 is YFSETQ in the germline V gene. This CDR3 spans 14 amino acids. Trimming cost V 2 bases and J 6 bases; bases outside gene matches: 6. Here the CDR3 DNA reads TGCGCCAGCAGCTTAGGACAGGGTGTGAAGACCCAGTACTTC. Residues: CASSLGQGVKTQYF.

This clonotype has a count of ten or more. The chain employs TRBV9 and TRBJ2-7; 7 bases align to TRBD1. V was clipped by 3 bases and J by 7 bases; unmatched bases: 13. This CDR3 is 15 amino acids long. Germline CDR1 and CDR2: SGDLS and YYNGEE. This chain's CDR3 is CASSAGDSPVREQYF. The CDR3 DNA reads TGTGCCAGCAGCGCCGGGGACAGCCCGGTCCGGGAGCAGTACTTC.